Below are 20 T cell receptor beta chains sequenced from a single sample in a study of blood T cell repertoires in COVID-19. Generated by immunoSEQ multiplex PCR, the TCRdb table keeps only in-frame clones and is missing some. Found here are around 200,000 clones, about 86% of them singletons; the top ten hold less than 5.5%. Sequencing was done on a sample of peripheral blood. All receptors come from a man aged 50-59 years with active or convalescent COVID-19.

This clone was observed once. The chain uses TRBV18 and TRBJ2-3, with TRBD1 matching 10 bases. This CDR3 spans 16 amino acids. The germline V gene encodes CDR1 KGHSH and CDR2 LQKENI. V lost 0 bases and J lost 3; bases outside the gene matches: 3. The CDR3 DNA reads TGTGCCAGCTCACCACCGACAGGGGGCGGAACAGATACGCAGTATTTT. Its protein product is CASSPPTGGGTDTQYF.

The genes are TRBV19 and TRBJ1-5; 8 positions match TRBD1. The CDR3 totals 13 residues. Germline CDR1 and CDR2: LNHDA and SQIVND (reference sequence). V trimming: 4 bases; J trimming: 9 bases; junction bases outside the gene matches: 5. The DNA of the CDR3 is TGTGCCAGTAGTACAGGGGGCAGAGGGCCCCAGCATTTT. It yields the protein CASSTGGRGPQHF.

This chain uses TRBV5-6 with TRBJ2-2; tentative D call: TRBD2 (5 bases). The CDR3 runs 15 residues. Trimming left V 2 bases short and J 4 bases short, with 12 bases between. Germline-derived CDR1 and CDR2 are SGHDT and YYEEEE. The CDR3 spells CASSFGSAFTGELFF. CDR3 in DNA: TGTGCCAGCAGCTTCGGTAGCGCCTTCACCGGGGAGCTGTTTTTT. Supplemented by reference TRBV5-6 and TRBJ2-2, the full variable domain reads DAGVTQSPTHLIKTRGQQVTLRCSPKSGHDTVSWYQQALGQGPQFIFQYYEEEERQRGNFPDRFSGHQFPNYSSELNVNALLLGDSALYLCASSFGSAFTGELFFGEGSRLTVL.

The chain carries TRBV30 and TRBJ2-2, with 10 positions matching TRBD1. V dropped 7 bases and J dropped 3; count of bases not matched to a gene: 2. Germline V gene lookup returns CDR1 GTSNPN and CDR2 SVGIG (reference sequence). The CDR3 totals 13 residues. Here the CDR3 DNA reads TGTGCCTTAGGACAGGGGGACACCGGGGAGCTGTTTTTT. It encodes CALGQGDTGELFF.

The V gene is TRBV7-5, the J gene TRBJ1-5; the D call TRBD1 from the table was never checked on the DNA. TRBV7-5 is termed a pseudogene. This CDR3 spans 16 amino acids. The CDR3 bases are TGTGTCAGAAGCCATAACTCGGACAGACGGAATCAGCCCCAGCATTTT. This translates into CVRSHNSDRRNQPQHF.

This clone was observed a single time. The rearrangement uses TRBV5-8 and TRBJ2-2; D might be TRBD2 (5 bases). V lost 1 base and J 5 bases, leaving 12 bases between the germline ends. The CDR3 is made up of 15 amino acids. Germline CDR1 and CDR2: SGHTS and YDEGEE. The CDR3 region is CASSLFRGRTGELFF. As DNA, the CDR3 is TGTGCCAGCAGCTTGTTCCGGGGAAGGACCGGGGAGCTGTTTTTT.

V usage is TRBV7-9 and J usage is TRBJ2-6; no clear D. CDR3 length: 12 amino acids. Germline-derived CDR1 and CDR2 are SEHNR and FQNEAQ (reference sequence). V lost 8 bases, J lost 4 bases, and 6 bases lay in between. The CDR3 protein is CASREGANVLTF. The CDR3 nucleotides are TGTGCCAGCCGCGAAGGGGCCAACGTCCTGACTTTC.

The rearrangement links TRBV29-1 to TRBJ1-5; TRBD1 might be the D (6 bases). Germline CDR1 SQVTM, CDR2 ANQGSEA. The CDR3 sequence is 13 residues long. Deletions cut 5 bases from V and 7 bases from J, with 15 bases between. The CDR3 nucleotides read TGCAGCGTTCCGTTGACAGGCGGGCAGCCCCAGCATTTT. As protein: CSVPLTGGQPQHF.

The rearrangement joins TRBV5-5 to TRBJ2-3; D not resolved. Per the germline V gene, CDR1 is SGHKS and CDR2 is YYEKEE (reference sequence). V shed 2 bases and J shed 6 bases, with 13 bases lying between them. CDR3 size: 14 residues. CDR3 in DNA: TGTGCCAGCAGCTTAGACTCAAACGGCGATACGCAGTATTTT. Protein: CASSLDSNGDTQYF.

CDR3 coding DNA: TGTGCCAGCAGCTTAGATCGGGACAGGGGAGGCCCCTACAATGAGCAGTTCTTC. It is translated as CASSLDRDRGGPYNEQFF. The gene calls are TRBV11-2 and TRBJ2-1; TRBD1 agrees at 10 bases. V shed 0 bases, J shed 2 bases, and the junction held 7 bases outside the gene matches. Germline V gene lookup returns CDR1 SGHAT and CDR2 FQNNGV. The CDR3 runs to 18 residues.

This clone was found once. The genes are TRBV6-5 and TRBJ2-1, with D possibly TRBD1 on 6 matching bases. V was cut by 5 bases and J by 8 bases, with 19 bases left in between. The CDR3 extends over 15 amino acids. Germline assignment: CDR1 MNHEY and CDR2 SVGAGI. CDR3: CASSPRHRVFDEQFF. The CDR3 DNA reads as TGTGCCAGCAGTCCCCGGCACAGGGTATTCGATGAGCAGTTCTTC.

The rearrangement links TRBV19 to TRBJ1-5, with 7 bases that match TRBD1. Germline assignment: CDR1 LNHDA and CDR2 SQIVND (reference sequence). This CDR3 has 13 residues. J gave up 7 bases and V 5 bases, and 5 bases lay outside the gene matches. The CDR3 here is CASSGTAGQPQHF. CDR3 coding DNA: TGTGCCAGTAGTGGGACAGCAGGGCAGCCCCAGCATTTT.

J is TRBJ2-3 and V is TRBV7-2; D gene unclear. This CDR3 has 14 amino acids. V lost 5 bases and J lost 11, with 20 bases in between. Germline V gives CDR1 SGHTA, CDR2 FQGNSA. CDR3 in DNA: TGTGCCAGCAGCGTGCAGCTAGGAAGTCTCGGGCAGTATTTT. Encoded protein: CASSVQLGSLGQYF.

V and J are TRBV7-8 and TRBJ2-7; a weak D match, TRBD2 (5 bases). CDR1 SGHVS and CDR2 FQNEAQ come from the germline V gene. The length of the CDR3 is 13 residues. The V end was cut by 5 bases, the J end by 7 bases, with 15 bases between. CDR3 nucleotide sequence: TGTGCCAGCAGCGGAGCTCGTCGGGGTGAGCAGTACTTC. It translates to CASSGARRGEQYF.

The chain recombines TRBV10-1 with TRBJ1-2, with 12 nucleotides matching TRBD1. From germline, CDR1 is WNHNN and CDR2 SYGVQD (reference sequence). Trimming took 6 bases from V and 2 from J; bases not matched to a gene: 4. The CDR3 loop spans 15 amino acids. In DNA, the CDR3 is TGCGCCAGCAGGGGGGACAGGGGGCTAAACTATGGCTACACCTTC. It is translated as CASRGDRGLNYGYTF.

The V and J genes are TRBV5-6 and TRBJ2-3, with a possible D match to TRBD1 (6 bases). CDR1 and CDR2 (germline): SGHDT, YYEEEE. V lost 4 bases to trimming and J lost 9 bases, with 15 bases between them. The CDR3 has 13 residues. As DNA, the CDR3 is TGTGCCAGCAGCCCCATGGGGCAGGGGACGCAGTATTTT. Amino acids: CASSPMGQGTQYF.

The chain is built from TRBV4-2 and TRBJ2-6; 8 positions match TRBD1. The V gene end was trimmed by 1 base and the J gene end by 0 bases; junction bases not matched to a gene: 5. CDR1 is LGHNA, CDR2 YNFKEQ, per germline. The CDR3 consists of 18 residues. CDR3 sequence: CASSQARQGISGANVLTF. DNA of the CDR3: TGTGCCAGCAGCCAAGCGCGACAGGGGATCTCTGGGGCCAACGTCCTGACTTTC.

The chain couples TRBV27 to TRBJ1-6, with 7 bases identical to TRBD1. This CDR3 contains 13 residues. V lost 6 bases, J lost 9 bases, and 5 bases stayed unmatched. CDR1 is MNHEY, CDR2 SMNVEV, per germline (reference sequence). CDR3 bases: TGTGCCAGCAGCGACAGGGCAAGTTCACCCCTCCACTTT. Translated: CASSDRASSPLHF.

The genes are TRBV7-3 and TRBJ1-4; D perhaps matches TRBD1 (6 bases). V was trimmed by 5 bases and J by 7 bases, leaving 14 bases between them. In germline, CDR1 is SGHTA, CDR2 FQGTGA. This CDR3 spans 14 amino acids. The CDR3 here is CASSKGGSGEKLFF. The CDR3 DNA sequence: TGTGCCAGCAGCAAAGGGGGTTCGGGTGAAAAACTGTTTTTT.

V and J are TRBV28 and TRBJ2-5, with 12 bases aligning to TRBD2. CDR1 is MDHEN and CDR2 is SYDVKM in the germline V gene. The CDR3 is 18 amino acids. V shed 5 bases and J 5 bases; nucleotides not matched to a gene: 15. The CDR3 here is CASSPIRRTSGEGETQYF. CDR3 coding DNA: TGTGCCAGCAGTCCTATCCGACGGACTAGCGGGGAGGGGGAGACCCAGTACTTC.